This TCR beta chain was identified in a study of blood T cell repertoires in COVID-19. Study context: PBMCs, B-cell-depleted T cells, or T cells provided the cDNA or gDNA that made up the material.

The CDR3 is made up of 13 amino acids. In germline, CDR1 is MNHEY, CDR2 SMNVEV (reference sequence). Trimming took off 4 bases at V and 2 bases at J, with 9 bases between the two ends. Sequencing used immunoSEQ multiplex PCR; TCRdb keeps in-frame clones, though not all of them. Seen here are around 100,000 clones, approximately 87% observed once, and the top ten hold about 15%. Sequencing was done on a sample of peripheral blood. The J gene is TRBJ2-7, the V gene TRBV27, with no clear D. The clonotype comes from a man between 50 and 59 years old with acute or convalescent COVID-19. CDR3 sequence reads: CASSSRNTYEQYF. CDR3 coding DNA: TGTGCCAGCAGTTCCCGAAACACCTACGAGCAGTACTTC.